A selection of T cell receptor beta chains follows, all from one sample in a study of CD8 T cells in Susac syndrome. TCRdb used MiXCR to reprocess the immunoSEQ multiplex PCR reads, holding one entry per CDR3 protein. The table includes under 200,000 distinct CDR3 sequences, around 96% detected once. Source material: CD8+ T cells from PBMCs. The source is a human donor with multiple sclerosis. Each CDR3 is given with its conserved first and last residue. A D gene is named only where the DNA matches it firmly. Rows give clone size only sometimes, using once, few, many, or a class for an expanded clone.

j_call: TRBJ2-5
clone_size: -
v_call: TRBV7-9
d_call: -
cdr3_aa: CASSFRGPQETQYF
cdr3_nt: TGTGCCAGCAGCTTCCGCGGGCCGCAAGAGACCCAGTACTTC

j_call: TRBJ1-2
clone_size: -
v_call: TRBV27
d_call: TRBD1
cdr3_aa: CASSLSWTGAPYTF
cdr3_nt: TGTGCCAGCAGTTTATCGTGGACAGGGGCCCCCTACACCTTC

j_call: TRBJ2-7
clone_size: -
v_call: TRBV29-1
d_call: TRBD2
cdr3_aa: CSGGTSGPVGRYEQYF
cdr3_nt: TGCAGCGGAGGGACTAGCGGGCCCGTCGGTCGTTACGAGCAGTACTTC

j_call: TRBJ2-5
clone_size: -
v_call: TRBV28
d_call: -
cdr3_aa: CASSLPGQETQYF
cdr3_nt: TGTGCCAGCAGTTTACCGGGACAAGAGACCCAGTACTTC

j_call: TRBJ2-3
clone_size: -
v_call: TRBV28
d_call: TRBD2
cdr3_aa: CASSPGLAGGPTDTQYF
cdr3_nt: TGTGCCAGCAGTCCCGGACTAGCGGGAGGGCCGACAGATACGCAGTATTTT

j_call: TRBJ2-1
clone_size: -
v_call: TRBV4-1
d_call: -
cdr3_aa: CASSLRESRGNEQFF
cdr3_nt: TGCGCCAGCAGCTTACGGGAGTCCCGGGGTAATGAGCAGTTCTTC

j_call: TRBJ2-7
clone_size: -
v_call: TRBV18
d_call: -
cdr3_aa: CASSPPDTNYEQYF
cdr3_nt: TGTGCCAGCTCACCCCCGGACACAAACTACGAGCAGTACTTC

j_call: TRBJ2-6
clone_size: -
v_call: TRBV3-1
d_call: -
cdr3_aa: CASSTPPGGANVLTF
cdr3_nt: TGTGCCAGCAGCACGCCCCCCGGAGGGGCCAACGTCCTGACTTTC

j_call: TRBJ2-7
clone_size: -
v_call: TRBV20-1
d_call: TRBD1
cdr3_aa: CSAKGTGGARWYEQYF
cdr3_nt: TGCAGTGCTAAAGGAACAGGGGGCGCGAGGTGGTACGAGCAGTACTTC

j_call: TRBJ2-7
clone_size: -
v_call: TRBV9
d_call: TRBD2
cdr3_aa: CASSVSGAAYEQYF
cdr3_nt: TGTGCCAGCAGCGTAAGCGGGGCGGCCTACGAGCAGTACTTC

j_call: TRBJ2-3
clone_size: -
v_call: TRBV10-3
d_call: TRBD1
cdr3_aa: CAISESTGTGSSDTQYF
cdr3_nt: TGTGCCATCAGTGAATCTACCGGGACAGGGTCCTCAGATACGCAGTATTTT

j_call: TRBJ1-1
clone_size: -
v_call: TRBV7-9
d_call: -
cdr3_aa: CASSLPGTWDTEAFF
cdr3_nt: TGTGCCAGCAGCTTACCCGGGACCTGGGACACTGAAGCTTTCTTT

j_call: TRBJ2-6
clone_size: -
v_call: TRBV14
d_call: TRBD2
cdr3_aa: CASRPRGGAGANVLTF
cdr3_nt: TGTGCCAGCCGACCCCGGGGGGGCGCTGGGGCCAACGTCCTGACTTTC

j_call: TRBJ2-5
clone_size: -
v_call: TRBV25-1
d_call: -
cdr3_aa: CASITAEETQYF
cdr3_nt: TGTGCCAGCATTACAGCCGAAGAGACCCAGTACTTC

j_call: TRBJ2-7
clone_size: -
v_call: TRBV7-6
d_call: -
cdr3_aa: CASSPSGGPYEQYF
cdr3_nt: TGTGCCAGCAGCCCCAGTGGTGGGCCCTACGAGCAGTACTTC

j_call: TRBJ2-2
clone_size: -
v_call: TRBV12-3/TRBV12-4
d_call: -
cdr3_aa: CASSSYPRPASPRELFF
cdr3_nt: TGTGCCAGCAGTTCCTACCCCCGGCCAGCCTCTCCCCGGGAGCTGTTTTTT

j_call: TRBJ1-5
clone_size: -
v_call: TRBV23-1
d_call: TRBD1
cdr3_aa: CASSHHRGRNQPQHF
cdr3_nt: TGCGCCAGCAGTCATCACAGGGGAAGGAATCAGCCCCAGCATTTT

j_call: TRBJ1-3
clone_size: -
v_call: TRBV18
d_call: TRBD1
cdr3_aa: CASSPFGTGEPRNTIYF
cdr3_nt: TGTGCCAGCTCACCATTTGGGACAGGGGAACCGCGAAACACCATATATTTT

j_call: TRBJ2-3
clone_size: once
v_call: TRBV28
d_call: -
cdr3_aa: CASSLSSSTDTQYF
cdr3_nt: TGTGCCAGCAGTTTATCATCTAGCACAGATACGCAGTATTTT

j_call: TRBJ1-1
clone_size: -
v_call: TRBV4-1
d_call: TRBD1
cdr3_aa: CASSQYQGATEAFF
cdr3_nt: TGCGCCAGCAGCCAATATCAGGGGGCCACTGAAGCTTTCTTT

j_call: TRBJ1-1
clone_size: -
v_call: TRBV15
d_call: -
cdr3_aa: CATSSWTTEAFF
cdr3_nt: TGTGCCACCAGCTCATGGACTACTGAAGCTTTCTTT

j_call: TRBJ2-1
clone_size: -
v_call: TRBV2
d_call: -
cdr3_aa: CASKGDYNEQFF
cdr3_nt: TGTGCCAGCAAGGGCGACTACAATGAGCAGTTCTTC

j_call: TRBJ1-2
clone_size: -
v_call: TRBV5-6
d_call: TRBD1
cdr3_aa: CASSWDRDGYTF
cdr3_nt: TGTGCCAGCAGCTGGGACAGGGATGGCTACACCTTC

j_call: TRBJ1-2
clone_size: -
v_call: TRBV2
d_call: TRBD1
cdr3_aa: CVPVVDRGYGYTF
cdr3_nt: TGTGTACCCGTGGTGGACAGGGGCTATGGCTACACCTTC

j_call: TRBJ1-6
clone_size: -
v_call: TRBV9
d_call: -
cdr3_aa: CASSVEGFGSYNSPLHF
cdr3_nt: TGTGCCAGCAGCGTAGAAGGATTCGGCTCCTATAATTCACCCCTCCACTTT

j_call: TRBJ2-7
clone_size: -
v_call: TRBV5-4
d_call: -
cdr3_aa: CASSLESRDAYEQYF
cdr3_nt: TGTGCCAGCAGCTTGGAATCGCGGGATGCCTACGAGCAGTACTTC

j_call: TRBJ2-7
clone_size: -
v_call: TRBV2
d_call: -
cdr3_aa: CASIWGSEQYF
cdr3_nt: TGTGCCAGCATCTGGGGATCCGAGCAGTACTTC

j_call: TRBJ2-3
clone_size: once
v_call: TRBV20-1
d_call: -
cdr3_aa: CSARDAAHTDTQYF
cdr3_nt: TGCAGTGCTAGAGATGCGGCGCATACAGATACGCAGTATTTT

j_call: TRBJ2-5
clone_size: -
v_call: TRBV18
d_call: -
cdr3_aa: CASSPNPETGGETQYF
cdr3_nt: TGTGCCAGCTCACCGAACCCCGAGACAGGAGGGGAGACCCAGTACTTC

j_call: TRBJ1-2
clone_size: -
v_call: TRBV27
d_call: -
cdr3_aa: CASSLGTGGLGYGYTF
cdr3_nt: TGTGCCAGCAGTTTAGGGACCGGGGGGCTGGGCTATGGCTACACCTTC

j_call: TRBJ2-7
clone_size: -
v_call: TRBV7-9
d_call: -
cdr3_aa: CASSGLYEQYF
cdr3_nt: TGTGCCAGCAGTGGCCTGTACGAGCAGTACTTC

j_call: TRBJ2-3
clone_size: -
v_call: TRBV19
d_call: -
cdr3_aa: CASSMDPRTQANTQYF
cdr3_nt: TGTGCCAGTAGTATGGATCCCCGGACCCAGGCAAATACGCAGTATTTT

j_call: TRBJ2-1
clone_size: -
v_call: TRBV12-3/TRBV12-4
d_call: -
cdr3_aa: CASSFDSPSNNEQFF
cdr3_nt: TGTGCCAGCAGTTTTGACAGCCCCTCCAACAATGAGCAGTTCTTC

j_call: TRBJ2-1
clone_size: -
v_call: TRBV29-1
d_call: -
cdr3_aa: CSVEPTGTTYNEQFF
cdr3_nt: TGCAGCGTTGAGCCGACAGGAACGACCTACAATGAGCAGTTCTTC

j_call: TRBJ2-5
clone_size: -
v_call: TRBV6-5
d_call: -
cdr3_aa: CASSQGLEETQYF
cdr3_nt: TGTGCCAGCAGCCAGGGGCTAGAAGAGACCCAGTACTTC

j_call: TRBJ2-2
clone_size: -
v_call: TRBV27
d_call: -
cdr3_aa: CASSPGGYTGELFF
cdr3_nt: TGTGCCAGCAGCCCGGGGGGCTACACCGGGGAGCTGTTTTTT

j_call: TRBJ2-1
clone_size: -
v_call: TRBV12-3/TRBV12-4
d_call: -
cdr3_aa: CASSFGQGGTNEQFF
cdr3_nt: TGTGCCAGCAGTTTCGGGCAGGGGGGAACCAATGAGCAGTTCTTC

j_call: TRBJ1-2
clone_size: -
v_call: TRBV27
d_call: -
cdr3_aa: CASSLSGRTFYGYTF
cdr3_nt: TGTGCCAGCAGTTTATCGGGGCGGACTTTCTATGGCTACACCTTC

j_call: TRBJ1-2
clone_size: -
v_call: TRBV9
d_call: -
cdr3_aa: CASSGTQGPPNYGYTF
cdr3_nt: TGTGCCAGCAGTGGAACCCAGGGACCGCCTAACTATGGCTACACCTTC

j_call: TRBJ2-7
clone_size: once
v_call: TRBV4-2
d_call: TRBD2
cdr3_aa: CASSQEHVRFSGQNEQYF
cdr3_nt: TGTGCCAGCAGCCAAGAACATGTCCGGTTTAGCGGGCAAAACGAGCAGTACTTC

j_call: TRBJ2-7
clone_size: -
v_call: TRBV10-3
d_call: -
cdr3_aa: CAISEGPEQYF
cdr3_nt: TGTGCCATCAGCGAGGGGCCCGAGCAGTACTTC

j_call: TRBJ2-7
clone_size: -
v_call: TRBV11-2
d_call: -
cdr3_aa: CASSLEALSEQYF
cdr3_nt: TGTGCCAGCAGCTTAGAGGCACTCTCCGAGCAGTACTTC

j_call: TRBJ2-4
clone_size: -
v_call: TRBV12-3/TRBV12-4
d_call: -
cdr3_aa: CASSPTSNIQYF
cdr3_nt: TGTGCCAGCAGTCCCACCTCAAACATTCAGTACTTC

j_call: TRBJ1-1
clone_size: -
v_call: TRBV23-1
d_call: -
cdr3_aa: CASSQTEVREAFF
cdr3_nt: TGCGCCAGCAGTCAAACGGAGGTCCGAGAAGCTTTCTTT

j_call: TRBJ2-1
clone_size: -
v_call: TRBV29-1
d_call: TRBD1
cdr3_aa: CSVGRDRTYNEQFF
cdr3_nt: TGCAGCGTTGGCCGGGACAGGACTTACAATGAGCAGTTCTTC